This T cell receptor (beta chain) was captured by sequencing in a study of cytomegalovirus exposure and HLA in healthy donors. V dropped 0 bases and J dropped 0 bases, with 9 bases sitting between them. Germline CDR1 is LGHNA and CDR2 is YNFKEQ. The CDR3 length is 17 residues. TCRdb's table, derived via immunoSEQ multiplex PCR, lists solely in-frame clones and lacks some. The data hold some 150,000 clones, with approximately 91% observed a single time. The table lists this clone with many counts. What was sequenced was PBMCs. The clonotype originates from a woman aged 18-29 years in good health and CMV-seropositive. The rearrangement links TRBV4-2 to TRBJ2-6; maybe TRBD1 (5 bases). The CDR3 DNA reads as TGTGCCAGCAGCCAAGATCCCGACAGCTCTGGGGCCAACGTCCTGACTTTC. Translated, it gives CASSQDPDSSGANVLTF.